This T cell receptor beta chain comes out of a study of technical replicates of blood from a few donors. The data were produced by immunoSEQ multiplex PCR, yet TCRdb's version contains in-frame clones alone and is incomplete. The sample holds 70,000 to 80,000 clones, around 97% seen once. The CDR3 is made up of 15 amino acids. With V trimmed by 5 bases and J by 4 bases, 6 bases remained unmatched. Per germline, CDR1 MNHEY and CDR2 SVGAGI. The clonotype originates from a human donor in good health. This chain joins TRBV6-5 and TRBJ2-2, with TRBD2 matching over 8 bases. The specimen was T cells isolated from PBMCs. The CDR3 sequence: CASSRAGDSTGELFF. The CDR3 DNA follows: TGTGCCAGCAGTCGAGCGGGAGACAGCACCGGGGAGCTGTTTTTT.